This TCR beta chain emerged from a study of spatial heterogeneity in lung cancer. Time point reported: sample taken at primary tumor resection. TCRdb re-called the 5' RACE reads with MiXCR, one entry per CDR3 protein. The profile shows some 9,300 distinct CDR3 sequences, 6.1% of them singletons. Specimen: normal lung tissue next to the tumor, collected at surgery. This sequence originates from a male donor with early-stage non-small cell lung cancer.

The CDR3 loop reads CASSLSGTNTGELFF. The CDR3 coding sequence is TGTGCCAGCAGCCTTAGCGGGACGAACACCGGGGAGCTGTTTTTT. The chain links TRBV7-3 to TRBJ2-2, with 8 bases that match TRBD2. The CDR3 length is 15 residues. Trimming at V came to 5 bases and at J to 0 bases, leaving 2 bases not matched to a gene. Germline V lookup: CDR1 SGHTA, CDR2 FQGTGA.